This TCR beta chain came from a study of cytomegalovirus exposure and HLA in healthy donors. Across the whole study: About 85 million unique TCRs from HLA-typed donors were held in an early release of data. Researchers found that roughly 81% of 350 to 500 genotyped donors fell within the Caucasian-associated ancestry cluster. General study points: The Asian-associated ancestry cluster reportedly had fewer N-insertions than the approximately 670-donor mean in a later analysis. In vitro confirmation showed a few CMV-associated chains to be CMV antigen specific.

A multiplex PCR was run with 60 Vbeta primers and 13 Jbeta primers. TCRdb's table, derived via immunoSEQ multiplex PCR, lists solely in-frame clones and lacks some. The repertoire holds roughly 100,000 clones, with 60% to 85% as singletons. Notes on this clone: As yet, its antigen is unknown.

CDR1 is SGHVS, CDR2 FQNEAQ, per germline. This CDR3 region has 14 residues. Losses at the gene ends were 3 bases for V and 2 bases for J; bases not matched to a gene: 1. Sequencing was performed on PBMCs. This sequence originates from a man aged 50 or older in good health and CMV-seropositive. This sequence joins TRBV7-8 and TRBJ2-7; 10 bases align to TRBD2. The CDR3 is CASSLLAGAYEQYF. DNA for the CDR3: TGTGCCAGCAGCTTGCTAGCGGGAGCCTACGAGCAGTACTTC.